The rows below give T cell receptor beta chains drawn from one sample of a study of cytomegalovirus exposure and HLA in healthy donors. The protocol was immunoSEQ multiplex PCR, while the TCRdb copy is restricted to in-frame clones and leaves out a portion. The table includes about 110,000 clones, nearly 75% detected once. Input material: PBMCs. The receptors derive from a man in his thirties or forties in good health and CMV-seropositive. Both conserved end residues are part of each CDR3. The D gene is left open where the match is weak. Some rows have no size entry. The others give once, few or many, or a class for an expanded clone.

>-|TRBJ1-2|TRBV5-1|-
CASSEGLDSLYGYPF
TGCGCCAGCAGCGAAGGATTAGACAGTCTCTATGGCTACCCCTTC
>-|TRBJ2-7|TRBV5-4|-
CASSVRDTYEQYF
TGTGCCAGCAGCGTCCGGGACACCTACGAGCAGTACTTC
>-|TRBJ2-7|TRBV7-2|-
CASSPFATSSSHEQYF
TGTGCCAGCAGCCCTTTTGCAACTAGCTCATCTCACGAGCAGTACTTC
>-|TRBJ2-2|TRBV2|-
CARAPSGFTGELFF
TGTGCCAGGGCCCCCTCGGGGTTCACCGGGGAGCTGTTTTTT
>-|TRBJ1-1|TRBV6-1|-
CASSEQGLNTEAFF
TGTGCCAGCAGTGAACAGGGTCTGAACACTGAAGCTTTCTTT
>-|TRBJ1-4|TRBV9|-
CASSPPQIRQTTNEKLFF
TGTGCCAGCAGCCCCCCGCAAATCAGACAAACAACTAATGAAAAACTGTTTTTT
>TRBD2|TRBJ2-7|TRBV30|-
CAWGVGGSSYEQYF
TGTGCCTGGGGGGTGGGGGGGAGCTCCTACGAGCAGTACTTC
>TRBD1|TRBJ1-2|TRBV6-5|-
CASSYSRGPGGYPF
TGTGCCAGCAGTTACTCGAGGGGGCCTGGTGGCTACCCCTTC
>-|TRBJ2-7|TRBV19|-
CASSISSTRSYEQYF
TGTGCCAGTAGTATCTCGTCGACTCGCTCCTACGAGCAGTACTTC
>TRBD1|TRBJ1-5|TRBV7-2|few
CASSLRQGDQPQHF
TGTGCCAGCAGCCTTAGACAGGGCGATCAGCCCCAGCATTTT
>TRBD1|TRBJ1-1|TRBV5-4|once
CASSFRDRDLEAFF
TGTGCCAGCAGCTTCCGGGACAGGGACCTTGAAGCTTTCTTT
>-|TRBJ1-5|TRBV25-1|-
CASSESNSNQPQHF
TGTGCCAGCAGTGAATCAAATAGCAATCAGCCCCAGCATTTT
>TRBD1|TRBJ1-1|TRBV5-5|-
CASSRSGGTEAFF
TGTGCCAGCAGCCGATCAGGGGGCACTGAAGCTTTCTTT
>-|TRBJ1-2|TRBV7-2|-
CASSFPGGVGGYTF
TGTGCCAGCAGCTTCCCGGGGGGCGTAGGAGGCTACACCTTC
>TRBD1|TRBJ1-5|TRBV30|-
CALGQGNSNQPQHF
TGTGCCTTAGGACAGGGCAATAGCAATCAGCCCCAGCATTTT
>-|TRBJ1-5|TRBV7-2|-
CASSLVGGGQMIQPQHF
TGTGCCAGCAGCTTAGTCGGGGGGGGACAAATGATTCAGCCCCAGCATTTT
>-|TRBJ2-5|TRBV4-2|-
CASSQDLGGETQYF
TGTGCCAGCAGCCAAGATCTCGGCGGGGAGACCCAGTACTTC
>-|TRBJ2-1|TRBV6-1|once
CASRQGGSYNEQFF
TGTGCCAGCAGACAGGGGGGGTCCTACAATGAGCAGTTCTTC
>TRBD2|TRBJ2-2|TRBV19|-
CASSPNRLAGSRGELFF
TGTGCCAGTAGTCCCAATCGACTAGCGGGTTCGCGGGGGGAGCTGTTTTTT
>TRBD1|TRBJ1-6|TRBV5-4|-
CASSRGQEGSPLHF
TGTGCCAGCAGCCGGGGACAGGAAGGTTCACCCCTCCACTTT
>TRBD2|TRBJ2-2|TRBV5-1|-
CASSWEGGTGELFF
TGCGCCAGCAGCTGGGAGGGAGGCACCGGGGAGCTGTTTTTT
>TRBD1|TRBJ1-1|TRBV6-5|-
CASSRDRGLNLGAFF
TGTGCCAGCAGCCGCGACAGGGGGTTGAACTTAGGAGCTTTCTTT
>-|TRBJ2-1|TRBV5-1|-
CASSSQGTEQFF
TGCGCCAGCAGCTCACAGGGTACTGAGCAGTTCTTC
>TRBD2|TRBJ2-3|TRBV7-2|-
CASSFASGAKDTQYF
TGTGCCAGCAGCTTTGCTAGCGGGGCCAAAGATACGCAGTATTTT
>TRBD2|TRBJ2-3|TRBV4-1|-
CASSHPRGGTDTQYF
TGCGCCAGCAGCCATCCGCGGGGGGGCACAGATACGCAGTATTTT
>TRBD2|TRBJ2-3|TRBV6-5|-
CASSATSANTQYF
TGTGCCAGCAGCGCGACTAGCGCCAATACGCAGTATTTT
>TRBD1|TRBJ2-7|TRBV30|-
CAWSGTVLYEQYF
TGTGCCTGGTCGGGGACAGTCCTATACGAGCAGTACTTC
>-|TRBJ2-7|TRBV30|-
CAWSGTVGGEQYF
TGTGCCTGGAGCGGGACAGTGGGGGGAGAGCAGTACTTC
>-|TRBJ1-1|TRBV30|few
CAWSQGRGTEAFF
TGTGCCTGGAGCCAGGGGCGGGGGACTGAAGCTTTCTTT
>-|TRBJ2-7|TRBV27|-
CASSTASPYEQYF
TGTGCCAGCAGCACTGCGTCGCCCTACGAGCAGTACTTC
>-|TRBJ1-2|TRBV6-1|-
CASNWSFDYGYTF
TGTGCCAGCAACTGGAGCTTTGACTATGGCTACACCTTC
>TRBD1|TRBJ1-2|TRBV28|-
CASSLWDRNNYGYTF
TGTGCCAGCAGTCTATGGGACAGAAATAACTATGGCTACACCTTC
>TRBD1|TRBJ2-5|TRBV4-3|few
CASSQLTGEAETQYF
TGCGCCAGCAGCCAACTGACAGGGGAAGCAGAGACCCAGTACTTC
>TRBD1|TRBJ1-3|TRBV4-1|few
CASSQDRTGGGNTIYF
TGCGCCAGCAGCCAAGATCGGACAGGGGGTGGAAACACCATATATTTT
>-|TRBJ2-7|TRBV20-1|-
CSAEDYEQYF
TGCAGTGCCGAGGACTACGAGCAGTACTTC
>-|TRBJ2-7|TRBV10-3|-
CAISESLGGSYEQYF
TGTGCCATCAGTGAAAGTCTTGGGGGGTCCTACGAGCAGTACTTC
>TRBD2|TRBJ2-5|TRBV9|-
CASILTSGAQYF
TGTGCCAGCATCCTGACTAGCGGGGCCCAGTACTTC
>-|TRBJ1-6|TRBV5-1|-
CASSADSSYNSPLHF
TGCGCCAGCAGCGCGGATAGCTCCTATAATTCACCCCTCCACTTT
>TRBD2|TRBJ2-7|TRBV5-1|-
CASSFERGTSYEQYF
TGCGCCAGCAGCTTCGAGCGGGGGACTTCCTACGAGCAGTACTTC
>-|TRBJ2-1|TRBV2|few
CASNPSSYNEQFF
TGTGCCAGCAATCCGAGCTCCTACAATGAGCAGTTCTTC
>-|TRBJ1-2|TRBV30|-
CAWSVGELYGYTF
TGTGCCTGGAGTGTCGGGGAACTATATGGCTACACCTTC
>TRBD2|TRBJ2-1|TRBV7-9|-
CASRAGGDNEQFF
TGTGCCAGCAGGGCTGGGGGGGACAATGAGCAGTTCTTC
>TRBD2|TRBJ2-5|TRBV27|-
CASSVAGGKETQYF
TGTGCCAGCAGCGTAGCGGGGGGGAAAGAGACCCAGTACTTC
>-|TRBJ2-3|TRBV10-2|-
CASSERFQGTDTQYF
TGCGCCAGCAGTGAGAGGTTCCAGGGCACAGATACGCAGTATTTT
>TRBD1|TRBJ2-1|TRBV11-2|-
CASSPGTGSYNEQFF
TGTGCCAGCAGCCCGGGGACAGGATCCTACAATGAGCAGTTCTTC
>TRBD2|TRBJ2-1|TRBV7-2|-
CASRLTWAGGSSYNEQFF
TGTGCCAGCAGGTTAACCTGGGCGGGGGGCAGCTCCTACAATGAGCAGTTCTTC
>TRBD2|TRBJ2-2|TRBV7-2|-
CASSRRSPRGGGELFF
TGTGCCAGCAGCCGAAGATCGCCTCGGGGGGGCGGGGAGCTGTTTTTT
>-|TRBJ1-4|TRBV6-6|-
CASSYDRRNEKLFF
TGTGCCAGCAGTTACGACAGGCGTAATGAAAAACTGTTTTTT
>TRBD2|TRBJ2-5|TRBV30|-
CAWSRGGGAQTQYF
TGTGCCTGGAGTCGGGGCGGGGGGGCTCAGACCCAGTACTTC
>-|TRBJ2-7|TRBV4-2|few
CASRPREGGTYEQYF
TGTGCCAGCAGACCCCGGGAAGGGGGAACCTACGAGCAGTACTTC
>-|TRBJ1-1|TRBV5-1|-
CASSVQGNTEAFF
TGCGCCAGCAGCGTGCAGGGGAACACTGAAGCTTTCTTT
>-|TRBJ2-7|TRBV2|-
CASSEARGRDEQYF
TGTGCCAGCAGTGAAGCGCGGGGGCGAGACGAGCAGTACTTC
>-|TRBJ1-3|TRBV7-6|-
CASSSLQSPYSGNTIYF
TGTGCCAGCAGCTCCTTACAGTCCCCGTACTCTGGAAACACCATATATTTT